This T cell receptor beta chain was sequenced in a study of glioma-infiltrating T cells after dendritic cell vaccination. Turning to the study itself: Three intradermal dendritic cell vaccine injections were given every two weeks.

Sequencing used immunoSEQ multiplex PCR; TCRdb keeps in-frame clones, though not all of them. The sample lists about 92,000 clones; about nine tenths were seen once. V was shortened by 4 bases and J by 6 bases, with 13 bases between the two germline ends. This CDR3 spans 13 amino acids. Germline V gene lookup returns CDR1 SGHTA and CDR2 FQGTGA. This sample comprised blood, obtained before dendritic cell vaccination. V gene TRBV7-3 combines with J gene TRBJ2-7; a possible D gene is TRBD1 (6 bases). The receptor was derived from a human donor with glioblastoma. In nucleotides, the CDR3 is TGTGCCAGCAGCTCGGACAGTGCGGGCGAGCAGTACTTC. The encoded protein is CASSSDSAGEQYF.